This T cell receptor (beta chain) was captured by sequencing in a study of shared clonotypes between healthy human individuals. Generated by immunoSEQ multiplex PCR, the TCRdb table keeps only in-frame clones and is missing some. This table has about 1.1 million clones, around three quarters appearing once. What was sequenced was memory CD4+ T cells from PBMCs. Subset: CD45RA-negative fraction. This TCR was sampled from a man younger than 35 in good health. Some clones in this sample may be carry-over from other donors' samples.

The CDR3 region is CSVESVLGRGYTF. The CDR3 DNA sequence: TGCAGCGTTGAGTCTGTTTTGGGCCGGGGCTACACCTTC. The rearrangement uses TRBV29-1 and TRBJ1-2; no reliable D call. The CDR3 covers 13 residues. Germline V gene lookup returns CDR1 SQVTM and CDR2 ANQGSEA. Trimming took off 3 bases at V and 8 bases at J, with 16 bases between the two ends.